Shown below are 4 T cell receptor beta chains from a single sample sequenced in a study of T cells in Graves' hyperthyroidism and ophthalmopathy. RNA transcripts were the template for amplifying TCR beta CDR3 regions. An initial round of RT-PCR targeting the TCR CDR3 relied on the HTBI primer set. TCRdb re-called the multiplex PCR reads with MiXCR, one entry per CDR3 protein. Counted here are around 300,000 distinct CDR3 sequences, roughly an eighth occurring once; the ten biggest clones make up about 37%. Source material: blood. These receptor sequences come from a woman between 40 and 50 years old with Graves' ophthalmopathy.

The V call is TRBV7-2, the J call TRBJ1-2, with 7 bases lining up with TRBD1. The CDR3 is 15 amino acids. The J segment lost 3 bases and the V segment lost 5 bases, leaving 9 bases of the junction unmatched. Per germline, CDR1 SGHTA and CDR2 FQGNSA. The CDR3, as DNA: TGTGCCAGCAGCCTAGAGAGGACAGGCCACTATGGCTACACCTTC. The encoded protein is CASSLERTGHYGYTF.

Only a few counts were recorded for this clonotype. The chain combines TRBV20-1 with TRBJ1-6; 9 bases fit TRBD1. CDR1 DFQATT and CDR2 SNEGSKA come from the germline V gene (reference sequence). The CDR3 is 17 amino acids. Trimming cost V 0 bases and J 4 bases; bases outside gene matches: 7. CDR3 bases: TGCAGTGCTAGAGATCGTGGGACAGGGACATATAATTCACCCCTCCACTTT. It is translated as CSARDRGTGTYNSPLHF.

This CDR3 is CASSIDPPPEAGGSYEQYF. The CDR3 DNA is TGTGCCAGTAGTATAGACCCCCCCCCAGAGGCGGGGGGCTCCTACGAGCAGTACTTC. The rearrangement joins TRBV19 to TRBJ2-7; 8 positions match TRBD2. The germline CDR1 and CDR2 sequences are LNHDA and SQIVND (reference sequence). The CDR3 has 19 residues. J gave up 0 bases and V 0 bases, and 13 bases lay outside the gene matches.

Ten or more counts support this clonotype. Here the CDR3 DNA reads TGTGCCAGCAGCGTAGCTGGGGAGGGTTACAATGAGCAGTTCTTC. Translation: CASSVAGEGYNEQFF. The chain joins TRBV9 to TRBJ2-1, with 7 bases lining up with TRBD2. From germline, CDR1 is SGDLS and CDR2 YYNGEE. V lost 0 bases and J lost 4; bases outside the gene matches: 4. This CDR3 is 15 amino acids long.